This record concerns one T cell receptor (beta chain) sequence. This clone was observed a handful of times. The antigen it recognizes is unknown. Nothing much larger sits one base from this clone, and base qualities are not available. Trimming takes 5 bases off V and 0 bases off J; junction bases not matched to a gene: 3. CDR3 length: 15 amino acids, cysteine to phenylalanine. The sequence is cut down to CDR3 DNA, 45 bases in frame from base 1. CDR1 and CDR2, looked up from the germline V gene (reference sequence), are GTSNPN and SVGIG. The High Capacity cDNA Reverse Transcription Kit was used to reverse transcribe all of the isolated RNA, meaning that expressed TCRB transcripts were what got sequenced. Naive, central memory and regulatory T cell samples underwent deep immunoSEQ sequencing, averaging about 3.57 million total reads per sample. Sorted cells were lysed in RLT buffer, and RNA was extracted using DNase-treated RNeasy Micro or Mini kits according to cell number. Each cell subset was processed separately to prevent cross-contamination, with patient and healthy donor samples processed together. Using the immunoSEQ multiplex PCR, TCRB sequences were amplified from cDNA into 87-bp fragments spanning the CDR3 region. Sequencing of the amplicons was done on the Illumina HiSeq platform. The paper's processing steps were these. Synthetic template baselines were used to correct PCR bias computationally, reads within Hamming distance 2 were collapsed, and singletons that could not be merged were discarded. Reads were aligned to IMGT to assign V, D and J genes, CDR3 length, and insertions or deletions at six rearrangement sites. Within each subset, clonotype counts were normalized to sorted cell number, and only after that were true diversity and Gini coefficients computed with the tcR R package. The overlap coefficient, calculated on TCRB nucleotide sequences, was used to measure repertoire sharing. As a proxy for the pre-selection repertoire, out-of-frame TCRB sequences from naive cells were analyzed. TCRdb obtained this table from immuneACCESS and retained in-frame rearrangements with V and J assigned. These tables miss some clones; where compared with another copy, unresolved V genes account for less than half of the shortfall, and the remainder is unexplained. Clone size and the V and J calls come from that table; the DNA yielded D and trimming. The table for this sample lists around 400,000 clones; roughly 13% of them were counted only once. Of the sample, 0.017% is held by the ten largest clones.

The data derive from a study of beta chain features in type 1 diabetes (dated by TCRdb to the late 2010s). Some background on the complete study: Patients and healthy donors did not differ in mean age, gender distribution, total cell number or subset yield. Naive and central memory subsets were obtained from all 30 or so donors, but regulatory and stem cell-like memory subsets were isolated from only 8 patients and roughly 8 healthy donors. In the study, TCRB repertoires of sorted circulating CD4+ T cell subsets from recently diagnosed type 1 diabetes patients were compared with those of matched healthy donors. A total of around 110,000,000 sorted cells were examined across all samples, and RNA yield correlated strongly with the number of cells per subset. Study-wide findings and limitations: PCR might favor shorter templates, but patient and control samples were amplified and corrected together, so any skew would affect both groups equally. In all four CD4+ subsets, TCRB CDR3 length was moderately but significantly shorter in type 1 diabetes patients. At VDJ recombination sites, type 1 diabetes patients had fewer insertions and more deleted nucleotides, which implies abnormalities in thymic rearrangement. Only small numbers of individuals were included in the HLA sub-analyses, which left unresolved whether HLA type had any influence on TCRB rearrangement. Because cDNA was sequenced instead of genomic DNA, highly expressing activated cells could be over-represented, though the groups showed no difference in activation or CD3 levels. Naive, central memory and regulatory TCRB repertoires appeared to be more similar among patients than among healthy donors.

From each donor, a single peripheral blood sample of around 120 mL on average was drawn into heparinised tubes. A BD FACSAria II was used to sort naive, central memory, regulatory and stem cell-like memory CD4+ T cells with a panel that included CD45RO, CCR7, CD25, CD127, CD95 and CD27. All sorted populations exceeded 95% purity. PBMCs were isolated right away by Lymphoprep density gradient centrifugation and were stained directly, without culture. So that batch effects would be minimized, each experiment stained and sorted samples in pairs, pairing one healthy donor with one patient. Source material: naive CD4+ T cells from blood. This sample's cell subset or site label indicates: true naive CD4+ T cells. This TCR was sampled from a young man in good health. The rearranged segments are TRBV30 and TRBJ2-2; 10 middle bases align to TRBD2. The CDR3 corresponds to CAWVSGGTNTGELFF. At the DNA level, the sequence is TGTGCCTGGGTTAGCGGGGGGACGAACACCGGGGAGCTGTTTTTT.